These 23 T cell receptor beta chains came from one sample sequenced in a study of shared clonotypes between healthy human individuals. Sequencing was performed with immunoSEQ multiplex PCR; in TCRdb, only in-frame clones are kept and a portion is missing. The sample shows some 1.1 million clones, approximately 80% of them seen only once. Source material: memory CD4+ T cells from PBMCs. Subset reported: CD45RA-negative fraction. Receptors were obtained from a man aged 18 to 30 in good health. Some clones in this sample may be carry-over from other donors' samples.

This clone was found a few times. V gene TRBV11-2 combines with J gene TRBJ2-2; D perhaps matches TRBD1 (6 bases). The length of the CDR3 is 15 residues. Germline V gene lookup returns CDR1 SGHAT and CDR2 FQNNGV. The ends were cut back, 7 bases at V and 5 bases at J, with 17 bases in the middle. CDR3 nucleotide sequence: TGTGCCAGCATCCTGACTGGTACAGGGACCGGGGAGCTGTTTTTT. Protein product: CASILTGTGTGELFF. The full variable domain, with the rest looked up from reference TRBV11-2 and TRBJ2-2, is EAGVAQSPRYKIIEKRQSVAFWCNPISGHATLYWYQQILGQGPKLLIQFQNNGVVDDSQLPKDRFSAERLKGVDSTLKIQPAKLEDSAVYLCASILTGTGTGELFFGEGSRLTVL.

This chain uses TRBV29-1 with TRBJ2-1, with 14 bases lining up with TRBD2. The ends lost 8 bases at V and 1 base at J; junction bases unmatched: 10. CDR1 and CDR2 from the germline V gene are SQVTM and ANQGSEA. The CDR3 length is 17 residues. Written as DNA, the CDR3 is TGCAGCTCCGTCGGACTAGCGGGAGGAGTGTCCTACAATGAGCAGTTCTTC. Translating it yields CSSVGLAGGVSYNEQFF.

This clone came up once. The chain recombines TRBV5-1 with TRBJ1-3; no clear D. This CDR3 spans 16 amino acids. V lost 0 bases and J 4 bases, leaving 14 bases between the germline ends. Germline lookup yields CDR1 SGHRS and CDR2 YFSETQ. The CDR3 here is CASSLGTTSGGNTIYF. CDR3 sequence (DNA): TGCGCCAGCAGCTTGGGCACCACCTCAGGCGGAAACACCATATATTTT.

This clone has ten or more counts. The rearrangement joins TRBV4-2 to TRBJ2-7; no clear D gene. V was trimmed by 4 bases and J by 0 bases, leaving 13 bases between them. Germline CDR1 reads LGHNA; CDR2 reads YNFKEQ. The length of the CDR3 is 15 residues. The DNA of the CDR3 is TGTGCCAGCAGCCGAAGCGAGTCCTCCTCCTACGAGCAGTACTTC. This gives the protein CASSRSESSSYEQYF.

This clone appeared once. The chain has TRBV28 and TRBJ1-5; D is undetermined. Germline V lookup: CDR1 MDHEN, CDR2 SYDVKM. Between the trimmed V and J ends, which lost 2 bases and 0 bases, there was a span of 8 bases. The length of the CDR3 is 15 residues. CDR3 DNA: TGTGCCAGCAGTTTACAGTTTTATAGCAATCAGCCCCAGCATTTT. This translates into CASSLQFYSNQPQHF. Supplemented by reference TRBV28 and TRBJ1-5, the full variable domain reads DVKVTQSSRYLVKRTGEKVFLECVQDMDHENMFWYRQDPGLGLRLIYFSYDVKMKEKGDIPEGYSVSREKKERFSLILESASTNQTSMYLCASSLQFYSNQPQHFGDGTRLSIL.

The chain has TRBV7-3 and TRBJ2-1; D not certain. V gave up 0 bases and J gave up 5 bases, with 8 bases separating them. There are 14 residues in the CDR3. The V gene's germline CDR1 is SGHTA and CDR2 FQGTGA. CDR3 protein: CASSLTRSDNEQFF. The DNA for the CDR3 is TGTGCCAGCAGCTTAACGCGGTCGGACAATGAGCAGTTCTTC.

The genes are TRBV12-5 and TRBJ2-1; the match to TRBD2 covers 8 bases. CDR3 length: 20 residues. CDR1 is LGHNT and CDR2 is FRNRAP in the germline V gene. V lost 2 bases to trimming and J lost 8 bases; unmatched junction nucleotides: 23. The CDR3 sequence is CASGLKSRGLAGPDLYEQFF. The CDR3 bases are TGTGCTAGTGGTTTGAAATCAAGAGGGCTAGCGGGTCCCGACCTCTATGAGCAGTTCTTC.

CDR3 amino acids: CASSQWEGATNEKLFF. The CDR3 coding sequence is TGTGCCAGCAGCCAATGGGAGGGAGCAACTAATGAAAAACTGTTTTTT. The J gene is TRBJ1-4, the V gene TRBV16; no definite D call. Trimming left V 1 base short and J 0 bases short, with 9 bases between. Per the germline V gene, CDR1 is KGHSY and CDR2 is FQNENV. The CDR3 has 16 residues.

The chain recombines TRBV5-1 with TRBJ2-1; no definite D call. V was clipped by 4 bases and J by 3 bases, with 11 bases between them. CDR1 is SGHRS, CDR2 YFSETQ, per germline. The CDR3 is 14 amino acids. This chain's CDR3 is CASSPRGIYNEQFF. CDR3 bases: TGCGCCAGCAGCCCCCGCGGAATCTACAATGAGCAGTTCTTC.

J is TRBJ1-1 and V is TRBV7-3; 7 bases match TRBD1. The V gene end was trimmed by 3 bases and the J gene end by 5 bases; junction bases not matched to a gene: 3. The CDR3 length is 13 residues. CDR1 SGHTA and CDR2 FQGTGA come from the germline V gene. CDR3 protein: CASSFEGATEAFF. The CDR3 DNA sequence: TGTGCCAGCAGCTTTGAGGGGGCGACTGAAGCTTTCTTT.

Remarks on this clone: It may be a read error: a sequence one base away is much more abundant. The chain employs TRBV7-9 and TRBJ1-5, with D unclear. The V gene lost 1 base and the J gene lost 1 base, with 2 bases spanning the gap. CDR3 size: 13 residues. Germline-derived CDR1 and CDR2 are SEHNR and FQNEAQ (reference sequence). In DNA, the CDR3 is TGTGCCAGCAGCTTAGAGAGCAATCAGCCCCAGCATTTT. Protein: CASSLESNQPQHF. Based on the CDR3 plus reference TRBV7-9 and TRBJ1-5, the full variable domain is DTGVSQNPRHKITKRGQNVTFRCDPISEHNRLYWYRQTLGQGPEFLTYFQNEAQLEKSRLLSDRFSAERPKGSFSTLEIQRTEQGDSAMYLCASSLESNQPQHFGDGTRLSIL.

This clone has more than one count but fewer than ten. The genes are TRBV19 and TRBJ1-2, with 7 bases aligning to TRBD1. The junction had 17 bases not matched to a gene; V was cut back by 3 bases and J by 4 bases. Germline lookup yields CDR1 LNHDA and CDR2 SQIVND (reference sequence). The CDR3 is made up of 18 amino acids. CDR3 bases: TGTGCCAGTAGTATCATGTCAGGGGCTGGGACAGCGATCTATGGCTACACCTTC. Translated: CASSIMSGAGTAIYGYTF.

This clone has at least ten counts. This chain connects TRBV19 to TRBJ1-2; no firm D call. This CDR3 has 12 amino acids. Trimming cost V 6 bases and J 3 bases, with 8 bases left between them. Germline loops: CDR1 LNHDA, CDR2 SQIVND (reference sequence). The CDR3 protein is CASRQRDYGYTF. DNA of the CDR3: TGTGCCAGTAGACAGAGGGACTATGGCTACACCTTC.

This clone was counted only a few times. Other nucleotide sequences from this sample produce the same CDR3. The chain has TRBV4-3 and TRBJ1-3; D is possibly TRBD1 (5 bases). Between the trimmed V and J ends, which lost 5 bases and 0 bases, there was a span of 8 bases. Germline-derived CDR1 and CDR2 are LGHNA and YSLEER. This CDR3 spans 14 amino acids. The CDR3 sequence: CASSGTRSGNTIYF. Here the CDR3 DNA reads TGCGCCAGCAGCGGGACCCGCTCTGGAAACACCATATATTTT.

The chain couples TRBV5-4 to TRBJ1-1; 11 positions agree with TRBD1. The CDR3 is made up of 16 amino acids. The V and J ends lost 5 bases and 4 bases, in that order; junction bases with no gene match: 10. Germline values: CDR1 SGHNT, CDR2 YYREEE (reference sequence). CDR3 nucleotide sequence: TGTGCCAGCAGTCCGGGACAGGGGGGCCTTGGCACTGAAGCTTTCTTT. Protein product: CASSPGQGGLGTEAFF.

The CDR3 region is CASSPATLAGDGEQYF. CDR3 bases: TGTGCCAGCAGTCCAGCCACACTAGCGGGAGACGGGGAGCAGTACTTC. The gene calls are TRBV7-2 and TRBJ2-7; 11 bases line up with TRBD2. V lost 6 bases and J lost 7; bases outside the gene matches: 14. Germline loops: CDR1 SGHTA, CDR2 FQGNSA. The CDR3 is 16 amino acids.

This clone appeared many times. The genes are TRBV4-1 and TRBJ2-2, with a tentative D call TRBD2 (6 bases). The CDR3 has 17 residues. V was shortened by 2 bases and J by 1 base, with 14 bases between the two germline ends. The germline V gene has CDR1 MGHRA and CDR2 YSYEKL. The CDR3 here is CASSQSEAGRNTGELFF. The CDR3 bases are TGCGCCAGCAGCCAAAGTGAGGCGGGACGGAACACCGGGGAGCTGTTTTTT.

The V call is TRBV4-3, the J call TRBJ2-3; TRBD2 aligns across 9 bases. CDR1 is LGHNA and CDR2 is YSLEER in the germline V gene. V trimming: 1 base; J trimming: 5 bases; junction bases outside the gene matches: 4. The CDR3 is 15 residues long. The CDR3, as DNA: TGCGCCAGCAGCCAAGGGGCGGGAGGGCAAGATACGCAGTATTTT. This codes for CASSQGAGGQDTQYF.

The V and J genes are TRBV7-2 and TRBJ2-1, with D perhaps TRBD1 (6 bases). Per the germline V gene, CDR1 is SGHTA and CDR2 is FQGNSA. Trimming shortened V by 5 bases and J by 1 base, and 15 bases separated the two germline ends. This CDR3 comprises 16 residues. CDR3 DNA: TGTGCCAGCAGCCTACCCCAGGGGCGTTCCTACAATGAGCAGTTCTTC. Translated: CASSLPQGRSYNEQFF.

The V gene is TRBV28, the J gene TRBJ1-4, with D possibly being TRBD1 (6 bases). CDR1 is MDHEN, CDR2 SYDVKM, per germline. The CDR3 loop spans 16 amino acids. V lost 6 bases and J lost 14, with 28 bases in between. CDR3 DNA sequence: TGTGCCAGCAGAAATTCCGGGACACACTCCGGCCGGGGCCTGTTTTTT. Amino acid sequence: CASRNSGTHSGRGLFF.

In the case of this clone: A far larger clone is off by one base, so a read error is likely. This sequence joins TRBV30 and TRBJ1-5, with D unresolved. The germline V gene has CDR1 GTSNPN and CDR2 SVGIG (reference sequence). This CDR3 contains 13 residues. CDR3 loop: CAWSGTGNQHQHF. CDR3 DNA: TGTGCCTGGAGTGGGACGGGGAATCAGCACCAGCATTTT.

There are a few counts of this clone. This chain uses TRBV28 with TRBJ2-4, with a tentative D call TRBD1 (6 bases). The V gene lost 3 bases and the J gene lost 2 bases, with 17 bases spanning the gap. From germline, CDR1 is MDHEN and CDR2 SYDVKM. The CDR3 length is 17 residues. The CDR3 spells CASSLGAQSATKNIQYF. The CDR3, as DNA: TGTGCCAGCAGTTTGGGGGCGCAGAGTGCAACCAAAAACATTCAGTACTTC.

The chain couples TRBV5-1 to TRBJ2-1; 9 nucleotides agree with TRBD2. The CDR3 is made up of 15 amino acids. Looked up from germline, CDR1 is SGHRS and CDR2 is YFSETQ. The V gene end was trimmed by 0 bases and the J gene end by 10 bases; junction bases not matched to a gene: 8. The CDR3 is CASSLGSSGTREQFF. CDR3 in DNA: TGCGCCAGCAGCTTGGGGTCTAGCGGGACCAGGGAGCAGTTCTTC.